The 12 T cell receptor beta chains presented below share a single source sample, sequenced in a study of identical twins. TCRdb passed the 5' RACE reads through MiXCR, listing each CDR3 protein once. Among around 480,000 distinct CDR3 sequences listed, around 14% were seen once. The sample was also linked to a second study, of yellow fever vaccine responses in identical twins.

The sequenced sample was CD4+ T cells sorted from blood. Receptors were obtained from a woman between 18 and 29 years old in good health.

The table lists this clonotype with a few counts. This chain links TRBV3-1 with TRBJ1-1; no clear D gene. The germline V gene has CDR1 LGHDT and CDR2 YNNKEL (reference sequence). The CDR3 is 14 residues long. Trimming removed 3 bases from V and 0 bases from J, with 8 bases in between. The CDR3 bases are TGTGCCAGCAGCCAGTCCGGCGTGAACACTGAAGCTTTCTTT. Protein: CASSQSGVNTEAFF. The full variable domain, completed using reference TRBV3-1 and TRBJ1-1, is DTAVSQTPKYLVTQMGNDKSIKCEQNLGHDTMYWYKQDSKKFLKIMFSYNNKELIINETVPNRFSPKSPDKAHLNLHINSLELGDSAVYFCASSQSGVNTEAFFGQGTRLTVV.

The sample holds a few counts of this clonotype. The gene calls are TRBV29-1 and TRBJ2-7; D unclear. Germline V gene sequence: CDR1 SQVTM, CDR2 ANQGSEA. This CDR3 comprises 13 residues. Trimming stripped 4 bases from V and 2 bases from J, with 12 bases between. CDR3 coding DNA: TGCAGCGTTGTCGGGCCGCAGGCCTACGAGCAGTACTTC. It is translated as CSVVGPQAYEQYF.

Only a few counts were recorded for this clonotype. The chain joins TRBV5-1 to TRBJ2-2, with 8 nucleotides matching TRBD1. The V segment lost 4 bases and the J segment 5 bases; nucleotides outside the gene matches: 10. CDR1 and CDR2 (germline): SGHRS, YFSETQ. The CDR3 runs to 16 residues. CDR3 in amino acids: CASSTTGQGLTGELFF. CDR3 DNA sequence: TGCGCCAGCAGCACAACAGGACAGGGTCTGACCGGGGAGCTGTTTTTT.

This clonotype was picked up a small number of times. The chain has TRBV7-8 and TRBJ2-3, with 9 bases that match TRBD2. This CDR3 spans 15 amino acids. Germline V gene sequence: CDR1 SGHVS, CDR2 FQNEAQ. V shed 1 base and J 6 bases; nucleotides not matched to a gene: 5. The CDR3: CASSLVLAGSDTQYF. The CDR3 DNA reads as TGTGCCAGCAGCTTAGTCCTAGCGGGAAGTGATACGCAGTATTTT. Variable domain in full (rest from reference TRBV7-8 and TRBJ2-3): GAGVSQSPRYKVAKRGQDVALRCDPISGHVSLFWYQQALGQGPEFLTYFQNEAQLDKSGLPSDRFFAERPEGSVSTLKIQRTQQEDSAVYLCASSLVLAGSDTQYFGPGTRLTVL.

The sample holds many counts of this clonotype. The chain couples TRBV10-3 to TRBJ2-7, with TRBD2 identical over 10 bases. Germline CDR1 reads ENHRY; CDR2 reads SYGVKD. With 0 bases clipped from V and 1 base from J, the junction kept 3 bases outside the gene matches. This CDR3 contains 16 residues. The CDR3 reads CAISESTSGTSYEQYF. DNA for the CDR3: TGTGCCATCAGTGAGTCAACTAGCGGGACTTCCTACGAGCAGTACTTC.

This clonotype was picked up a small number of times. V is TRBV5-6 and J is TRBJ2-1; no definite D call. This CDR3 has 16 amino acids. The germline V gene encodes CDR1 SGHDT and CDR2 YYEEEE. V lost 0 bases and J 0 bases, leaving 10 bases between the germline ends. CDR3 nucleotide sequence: TGTGCCAGCAGCTTGGGTAAGCGCCTCTCCTACAATGAGCAGTTCTTC. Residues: CASSLGKRLSYNEQFF. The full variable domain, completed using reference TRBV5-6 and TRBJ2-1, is DAGVTQSPTHLIKTRGQQVTLRCSPKSGHDTVSWYQQALGQGPQFIFQYYEEEERQRGNFPDRFSGHQFPNYSSELNVNALLLGDSALYLCASSLGKRLSYNEQFFGPGTRLTVL.

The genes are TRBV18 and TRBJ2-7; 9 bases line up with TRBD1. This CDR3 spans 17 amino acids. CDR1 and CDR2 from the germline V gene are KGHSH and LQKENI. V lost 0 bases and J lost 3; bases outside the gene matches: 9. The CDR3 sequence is CASSPPRGDRAIYEQYF. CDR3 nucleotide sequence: TGTGCCAGCTCACCACCCAGGGGGGACAGGGCAATCTACGAGCAGTACTTC.

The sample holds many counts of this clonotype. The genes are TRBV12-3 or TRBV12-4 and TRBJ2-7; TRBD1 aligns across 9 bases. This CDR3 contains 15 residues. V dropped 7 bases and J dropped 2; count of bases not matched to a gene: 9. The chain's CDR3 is CASTPQQGAAYEQYF. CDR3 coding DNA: TGTGCCAGCACCCCGCAACAGGGGGCGGCCTACGAGCAGTACTTC.

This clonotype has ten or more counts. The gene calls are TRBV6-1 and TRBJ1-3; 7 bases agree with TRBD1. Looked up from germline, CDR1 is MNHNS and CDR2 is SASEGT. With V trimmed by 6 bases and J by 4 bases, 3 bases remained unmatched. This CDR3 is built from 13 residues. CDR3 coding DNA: TGTGCCAGCAGGCGGGACAGCGGAAACACCATATATTTT. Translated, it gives CASRRDSGNTIYF.

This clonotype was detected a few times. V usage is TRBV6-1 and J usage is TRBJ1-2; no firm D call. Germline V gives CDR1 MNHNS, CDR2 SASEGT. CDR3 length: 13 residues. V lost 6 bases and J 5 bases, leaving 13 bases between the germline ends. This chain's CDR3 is CASSQPRGYGYTF. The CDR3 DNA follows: TGTGCCAGCAGCCAGCCTAGAGGGTATGGCTACACCTTC.

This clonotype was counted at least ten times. The CDR3 sequence: CASSYTGLYEQYF. The CDR3 DNA reads as TGTGCCAGCAGTTATACAGGGCTCTACGAGCAGTACTTC. The V and J genes are TRBV2 and TRBJ2-7; maybe TRBD1 (6 bases). This CDR3 region has 13 residues. Germline values: CDR1 SNHLY, CDR2 FYNNEI. V gave up 5 bases and J gave up 3 bases, with 11 bases separating them.

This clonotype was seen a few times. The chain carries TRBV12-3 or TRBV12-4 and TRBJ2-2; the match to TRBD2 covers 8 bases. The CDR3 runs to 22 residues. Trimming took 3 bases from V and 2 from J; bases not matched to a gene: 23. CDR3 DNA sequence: TGTGCCAGCAGTTTCCTCCTGGGAGCGGGGGTACTTGCGGACAAAAACACCGGGGAGCTGTTTTTT. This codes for CASSFLLGAGVLADKNTGELFF.